The clone carrying this TCR beta chain was found a few times. This sample is part of a study of blood T cell repertoires in COVID-19. V gave up 0 bases and J gave up 5 bases, with 13 bases separating them. CDR1 and CDR2 (germline): SGHRS, YFSETQ. This CDR3 spans 15 amino acids. Some clones are missing from TCRdb's copy, which holds only in-frame ones; the method was immunoSEQ multiplex PCR. In the table there are 280,000 or so clones, 83% of which are singletons. The chain couples TRBV5-1 to TRBJ2-3, with D possibly matching TRBD2 (5 bases). The sequence came from a woman aged 45-59 years who had recovered from COVID-19. Input material: peripheral blood. Written as DNA, the CDR3 is TGCGCCAGCAGCTTGGGTCGACCAGGAGGAGATACGCAGTATTTT. This encodes CASSLGRPGGDTQYF.